This is a list of T cell receptor beta chains from one sample in a study of vaccination and CD4 T cells after COVID-19. Their target antigens are unknown. TCRdb re-analysed the PCR reads in MiXCR, keeping a single row per CDR3 protein. The sample has more than 20,000 distinct CDR3 sequences, 35% to 40% seen once. Here the sequenced sample was CD4+ T cells from blood, cultured in vitro, taken before SARS-CoV-2 vaccination. These TCRs come from a human donor who had recovered from COVID-19. The CDR3 runs from the conserved cysteine through the conserved F or W. Each record gives: V gene, clone size, D gene, J gene, CDR3 protein, CDR3 DNA. D genes are given only for firm matches. Clone size is given for some rows only: seen once, a few or many times, or a class if the clone is expanded.

>TRBV5-1|NA|NA|TRBJ1-2
CASSLEAGGGYTF
TGCGCCAGCAGCTTGGAAGCCGGAGGGGGCTACACCTTC
>TRBV10-3|few|NA|TRBJ1-3
CATEGSGNTIYF
TGTGCCACTGAGGGATCTGGAAACACCATATATTTT
>TRBV6-1|NA|NA|TRBJ1-3
CASSRGTVGSGNTIYF
TGTGCCAGCAGCCGCGGGACGGTCGGCTCTGGAAACACCATATATTTT
>TRBV19|few|TRBD1|TRBJ1-5
CASSTGDNQPQHF
TGTGCCAGTAGCACAGGGGATAATCAGCCCCAGCATTTT
>TRBV20-1|NA|NA|TRBJ1-6
CSASLVSSYNSPLHF
TGCAGTGCTAGTTTAGTCTCCTCCTATAATTCACCCCTCCACTTT
>TRBV7-2|NA|TRBD1|TRBJ1-2
CASSLAGQGFGYTF
TGTGCCAGCAGCTTAGCGGGACAGGGCTTTGGCTACACCTTC
>TRBV6-1|NA|NA|TRBJ2-3
CASSGGEGTDTQYF
TGTGCCAGCAGTGGGGGTGAGGGCACAGATACGCAGTATTTT
>TRBV30|medium-sized|NA|TRBJ2-5
CAWSGDRWQETQYF
TGTGCCTGGAGTGGCGACAGGTGGCAAGAGACCCAGTACTTC
>TRBV14|NA|NA|TRBJ2-2
CASSQVPGTGELFF
TGTGCCAGCAGCCAAGTCCCGGGGACCGGGGAGCTGTTTTTT
>TRBV9|few|NA|TRBJ1-5
CASSPRDSGNQPQHF
TGTGCCAGCAGCCCCCGGGACTCCGGCAATCAGCCCCAGCATTTT
>TRBV27|NA|NA|TRBJ1-1
CASSSNPDTEAFF
TGTGCCAGCAGTTCCAATCCGGACACTGAAGCTTTCTTT
>TRBV10-3|NA|TRBD1|TRBJ1-1
CAISPRTGNTEAFF
TGTGCCATCAGCCCTAGGACAGGGAACACTGAAGCTTTCTTT
>TRBV20-1|NA|TRBD1|TRBJ2-5
CSAVPDRVETQYF
TGCAGTGCCGTCCCGGACAGGGTGGAGACCCAGTACTTC
>TRBV2|few|NA|TRBJ1-2
CASSEAWTVSGYTF
TGTGCCAGCAGTGAAGCCTGGACAGTAAGTGGCTACACCTTC
>TRBV19|few|TRBD1|TRBJ1-3
CASRGPGNTIYF
TGTGCCAGCAGGGGGCCGGGAAACACCATATATTTT
>TRBV28|NA|TRBD2|TRBJ2-2
CATKAGGTNTGELFF
TGTGCCACCAAGGCGGGGGGGACGAACACCGGGGAGCTGTTTTTT
>TRBV11-2|NA|TRBD2|TRBJ2-7
CASSFASGPYEQYF
TGTGCCAGCAGCTTTGCTAGCGGTCCCTACGAGCAGTACTTC
>TRBV7-8|few|TRBD1|TRBJ1-2
CASSLLGTGAGGYTF
TGTGCCAGCAGCTTACTAGGGACAGGGGCGGGAGGCTACACCTTC
>TRBV2|NA|NA|TRBJ1-1
CASSGDRHTEAFF
TGTGCCAGCAGCGGAGACAGGCACACTGAAGCTTTCTTT
>TRBV28|NA|TRBD2|TRBJ2-5
CASSPHRGGRDYQETQYF
TGTGCCAGCAGCCCCCATCGCGGCGGGAGAGATTACCAAGAGACCCAGTACTTC
>TRBV30|NA|NA|TRBJ1-3
CAWSVLQGQVF
TGTGCCTGGAGTGTACTGCAGGGCCAGGTTTTT
>TRBV28|few|NA|TRBJ1-2
CASNAFNYGYTF
TGTGCCAGCAACGCCTTTAACTATGGCTACACCTTC
>TRBV6-1|NA|NA|TRBJ1-5
CASSRTRHSNQPQHF
TGTGCCAGCAGTCGTACTCGACATAGCAATCAGCCCCAGCATTTT
>TRBV7-2|NA|NA|TRBJ1-2
CASSLLHGSPLNGYTF
TGTGCCAGCAGCCTCCTACACGGGTCCCCCCTAAATGGCTACACCTTC
>TRBV5-5|NA|NA|TRBJ1-1
CASSLETGVNTEAFF
TGTGCCAGCAGCTTGGAGACGGGGGTGAACACTGAAGCTTTCTTT
>TRBV7-6|NA|TRBD2|TRBJ2-7
CASSLGGLAGAYEQYF
TGTGCCAGCAGCTTAGGCGGACTAGCGGGGGCCTACGAGCAGTACTTC
>TRBV2|NA|TRBD1|TRBJ2-3
CASSAGGSADTQYF
TGTGCCAGCAGCGCAGGGGGTAGCGCAGATACGCAGTATTTT
>TRBV6-1|few|NA|TRBJ2-7
CASSLTTGLGYEQYF
TGTGCCAGCAGTCTGACCACAGGGCTCGGATACGAGCAGTACTTC
>TRBV20-1|NA|NA|TRBJ1-1
CSASYTVNTEAFF
TGCAGTGCTAGTTATACGGTTAACACTGAAGCTTTCTTT
>TRBV15|NA|NA|TRBJ1-2
CATSREGTALGYTF
TGTGCCACCAGCAGAGAAGGGACGGCATTAGGCTACACCTTC
>TRBV6-1|NA|NA|TRBJ2-1
CASSTGTSSTEQFF
TGTGCCAGCAGTACCGGGACCTCATCCACTGAGCAGTTCTTC
>TRBV20-1|once|NA|TRBJ1-3
CSASLIGNTIYF
TGCAGTGCTAGTCTCATAGGAAACACCATATATTTT
>TRBV6-5|NA|NA|TRBJ1-5
CASSSWSQPQHF
TGTGCCAGCAGTTCTTGGTCTCAGCCCCAGCATTTT
>TRBV20-1|few|TRBD1|TRBJ1-5
CSARSGGWGNQPQHF
TGCAGTGCTAGGTCAGGGGGTTGGGGCAATCAGCCCCAGCATTTT
>TRBV4-2|NA|NA|TRBJ2-2
CASSQVKAGDTGELFF
TGTGCCAGCAGCCAGGTTAAGGCAGGGGACACCGGGGAGCTGTTTTTT
>TRBV28|NA|NA|TRBJ1-4
CASSLRNEKLFF
TGTGCCAGCAGTTTAAGAAATGAAAAACTGTTTTTT
>TRBV15|few|NA|TRBJ2-7
CATSRGLSEGEQYF
TGTGCCACCAGCAGAGGACTCTCAGAAGGCGAGCAGTACTTC
>TRBV6-4|NA|NA|TRBJ2-3
CATSPDVGITDTQYF
TGTGCCACCTCGCCCGATGTAGGAATCACAGATACGCAGTATTTT
>TRBV6-1|few|NA|TRBJ2-1
CASSEAVWPGVNEQFF
TGTGCCAGCAGTGAAGCGGTCTGGCCAGGGGTAAATGAGCAGTTCTTC
>TRBV10-3|NA|NA|TRBJ1-5
CAISLGGEQPQHF
TGTGCCATTTCTCTGGGGGGCGAGCAGCCCCAGCATTTT
>TRBV27|few|NA|TRBJ1-1
CASSLKGEAFF
TGTGCCAGCAGTTTAAAGGGAGAAGCTTTCTTT
>TRBV9|NA|TRBD1|TRBJ2-2
CASSMRTGPGNTGELFF
TGTGCCAGCAGCATGAGGACAGGGCCCGGGAACACCGGGGAGCTGTTTTTT
>TRBV19|NA|NA|TRBJ1-2
CASSSPGKGGYTF
TGTGCCAGTAGTTCTCCAGGGAAGGGTGGCTACACCTTC
>TRBV5-1|NA|TRBD2|TRBJ2-5
CASSSRPAGEQETQYF
TGCGCCAGCAGCTCCCGCCCAGCGGGGGAGCAAGAGACCCAGTACTTC